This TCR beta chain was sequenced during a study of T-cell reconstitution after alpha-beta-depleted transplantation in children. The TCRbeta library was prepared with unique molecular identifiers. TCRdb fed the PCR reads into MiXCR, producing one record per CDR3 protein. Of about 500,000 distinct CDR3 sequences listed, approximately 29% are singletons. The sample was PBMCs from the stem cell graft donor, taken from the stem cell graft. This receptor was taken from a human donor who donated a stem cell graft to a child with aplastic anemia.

The CDR3 region is CASSYSSGSSGNTIYF. The CDR3 DNA follows: TGTGCCAGCAGTTACTCCTCGGGAAGCTCTGGAAACACCATATATTTT. The rearrangement links TRBV6-2 or TRBV6-3 to TRBJ1-3; no clear D gene. Germline V gene data show CDR1 as MNHEY and CDR2 as SVGEGT. The CDR3 is 16 residues long. V was trimmed by 0 bases and J by 0 bases, leaving 9 bases between them.